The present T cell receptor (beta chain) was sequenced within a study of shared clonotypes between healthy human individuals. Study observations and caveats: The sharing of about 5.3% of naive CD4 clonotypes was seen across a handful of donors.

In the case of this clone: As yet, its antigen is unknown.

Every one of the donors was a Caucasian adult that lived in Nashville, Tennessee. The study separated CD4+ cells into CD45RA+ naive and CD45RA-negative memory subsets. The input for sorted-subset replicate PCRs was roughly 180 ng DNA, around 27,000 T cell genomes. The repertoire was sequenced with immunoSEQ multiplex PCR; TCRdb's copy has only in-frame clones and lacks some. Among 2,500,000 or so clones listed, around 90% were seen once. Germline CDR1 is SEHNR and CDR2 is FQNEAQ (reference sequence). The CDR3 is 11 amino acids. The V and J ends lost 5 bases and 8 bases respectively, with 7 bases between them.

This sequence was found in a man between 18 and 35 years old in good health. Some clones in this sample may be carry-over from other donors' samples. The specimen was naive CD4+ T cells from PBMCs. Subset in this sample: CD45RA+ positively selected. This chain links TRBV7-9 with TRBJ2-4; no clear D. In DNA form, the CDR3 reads TGTGCCAGCAGCCACTCCGACATTCAGTACTTC. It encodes CASSHSDIQYF.